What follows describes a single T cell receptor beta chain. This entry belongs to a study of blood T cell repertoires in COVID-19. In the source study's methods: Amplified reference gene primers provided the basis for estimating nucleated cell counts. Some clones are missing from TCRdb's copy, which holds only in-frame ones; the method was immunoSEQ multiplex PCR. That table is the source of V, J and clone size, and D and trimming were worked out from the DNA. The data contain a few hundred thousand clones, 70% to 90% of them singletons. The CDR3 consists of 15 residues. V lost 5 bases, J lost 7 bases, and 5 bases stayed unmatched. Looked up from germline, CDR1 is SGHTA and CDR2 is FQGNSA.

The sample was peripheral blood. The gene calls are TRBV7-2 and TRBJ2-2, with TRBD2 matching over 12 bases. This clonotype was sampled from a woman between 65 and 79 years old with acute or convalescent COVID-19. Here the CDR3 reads CASSPSGGGVGELFF. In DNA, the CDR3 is TGTGCCAGCAGCCCTAGCGGGGGGGGAGTCGGGGAGCTGTTTTTT.